This T cell receptor beta chain is drawn from a study of shared clonotypes between healthy human individuals. Both CD45RO+ cells and CCR7-negative CD45RA+ TemRA cells were combined to make up CD8 memory. This clone was seen a single time. Antigen specificity is unknown. Study-wide results and caveats: Generally, naive subsets (rather than memory subsets) showed larger estimated richness.

Clones were sequenced by immunoSEQ multiplex PCR, and TCRdb holds only the in-frame ones, with some missing. The table shows roughly 720,000 clones, with roughly 88% occurring only once. Trimming took 4 bases from V and 0 from J, leaving 10 bases between them. Germline V gives CDR1 MNHEY, CDR2 SMNVEV (reference sequence). This CDR3 has 15 amino acids. This chain uses TRBV27 with TRBJ1-5, with D uncertain. Sequenced sample: memory CD8+ T cells from PBMCs. Subset given: CD45RO+ cells pooled with CCR7-negative TemRA cells. The origin of this receptor is a man aged 18 to 35 in good health. Some clones in this sample may be carry-over from other donors' samples. CDR3: CASSSIGGSNQPQHF. The CDR3, as DNA: TGTGCCAGCAGTTCCATCGGTGGTAGCAATCAGCCCCAGCATTTT.